This T cell receptor (beta chain) was sequenced during a study of OX40 agonist ivuxolimab in advanced cancers. Across the study: Each dose-escalation patient presented with hepatocellular carcinoma, melanoma, renal cell or head and neck cancer.

Clones were sequenced by immunoSEQ multiplex PCR, and TCRdb holds only the in-frame ones, with some missing. The repertoire holds roughly 92,000 clones, with around 90% as singletons. Study-wide results and caveats: By week 6 at 0.1 to 3.0 mg/kg, blood CD4+ and CD8+ T cells had expanded clonally. Antigen specificity remained undetermined for the expanded peripheral T cells.

On this clone itself: As yet, its antigen is unknown.

After removal of 1 base from V and 6 bases from J, the junction contained 13 bases not matched to a gene. In germline, CDR1 is SGHAT, CDR2 FQNNGV. This CDR3 spans 18 amino acids. The chain carries TRBV11-2 and TRBJ2-1; 9 bases match TRBD2. The starting material was CD4+ or CD8+ T cells sorted from blood, obtained in a trial of the OX40 agonist ivuxolimab. This clonotype was obtained from an adult with an advanced solid tumor such as melanoma, head and neck, liver or kidney cancer. CDR3 protein: CASSLGVGAGGFSNEQFF. CDR3 nucleotide sequence: TGTGCCAGCAGCTTAGGGGTTGGAGCGGGAGGCTTCTCCAATGAGCAGTTCTTC.